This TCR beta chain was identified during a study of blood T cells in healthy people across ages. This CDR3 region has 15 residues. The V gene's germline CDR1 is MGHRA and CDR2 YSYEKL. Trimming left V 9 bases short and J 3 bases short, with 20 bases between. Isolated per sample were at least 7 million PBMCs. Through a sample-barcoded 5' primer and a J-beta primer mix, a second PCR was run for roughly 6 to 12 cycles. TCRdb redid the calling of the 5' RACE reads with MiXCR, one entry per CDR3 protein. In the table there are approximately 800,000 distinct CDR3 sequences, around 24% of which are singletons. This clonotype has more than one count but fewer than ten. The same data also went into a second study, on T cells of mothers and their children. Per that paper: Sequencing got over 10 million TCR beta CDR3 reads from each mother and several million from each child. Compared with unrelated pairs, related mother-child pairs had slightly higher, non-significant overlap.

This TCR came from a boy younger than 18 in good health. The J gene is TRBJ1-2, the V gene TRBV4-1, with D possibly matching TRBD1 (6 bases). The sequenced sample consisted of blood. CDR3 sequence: CASGTTPRLDYGYTF. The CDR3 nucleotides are TGCGCCAGTGGGACAACCCCTCGTCTCGACTATGGCTACACCTTC.